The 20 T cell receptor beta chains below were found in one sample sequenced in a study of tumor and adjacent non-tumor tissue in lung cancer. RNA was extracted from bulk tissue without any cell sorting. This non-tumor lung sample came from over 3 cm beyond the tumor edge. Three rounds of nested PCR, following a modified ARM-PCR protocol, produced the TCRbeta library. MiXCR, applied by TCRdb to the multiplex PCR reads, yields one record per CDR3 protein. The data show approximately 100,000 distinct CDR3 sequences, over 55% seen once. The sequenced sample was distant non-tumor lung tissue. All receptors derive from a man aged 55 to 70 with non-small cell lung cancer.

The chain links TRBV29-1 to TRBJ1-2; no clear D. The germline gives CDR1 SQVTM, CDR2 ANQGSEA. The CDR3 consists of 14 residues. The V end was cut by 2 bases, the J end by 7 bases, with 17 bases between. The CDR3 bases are TGCAGCGTTGAAACGGAACAGACGAGATGTGGCTACACCTTC. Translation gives CSVETEQTRCGYTF.

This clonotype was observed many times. CDR3 sequence reads: CSVGAAGRGGSLQFF. The CDR3 nucleotides are TGCAGCGTTGGGGCGGCGGGCCGGGGCGGGAGCTTGCAGTTCTTC. The rearrangement uses TRBV29-1 and TRBJ2-1, with TRBD2 matching 7 bases. Trimming took 4 bases from V and 12 from J; bases not matched to a gene: 18. This CDR3 is 15 amino acids long. From germline, CDR1 is SQVTM and CDR2 ANQGSEA.

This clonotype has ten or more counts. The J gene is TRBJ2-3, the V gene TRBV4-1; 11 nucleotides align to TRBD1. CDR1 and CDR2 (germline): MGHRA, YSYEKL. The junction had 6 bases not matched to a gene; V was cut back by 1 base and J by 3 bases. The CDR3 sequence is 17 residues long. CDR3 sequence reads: CASSQGRGQGATDTQYF. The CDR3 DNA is TGCGCCAGCAGCCAAGGCCGTGGACAGGGGGCGACAGATACGCAGTATTTT.

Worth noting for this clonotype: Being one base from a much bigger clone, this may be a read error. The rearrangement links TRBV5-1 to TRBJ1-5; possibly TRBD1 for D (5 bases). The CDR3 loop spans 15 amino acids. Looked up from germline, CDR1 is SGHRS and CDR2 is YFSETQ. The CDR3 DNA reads TGCGCCAACAGCTTGGGGGTGCCCAAGAATCAGCCCCAGCATTTT. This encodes CANSLGVPKNQPQHF. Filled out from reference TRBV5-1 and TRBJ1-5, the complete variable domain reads KAGVTQTPRYLIKTRGQQVTLSCSPISGHRSVSWYQQTPGQGLQFLFEYFSETQRNKGNFPGRFSGRQFSNSRSEMNVSTLELGDSALYLCANSLGVPKNQPQHFGDGTRLSIL.

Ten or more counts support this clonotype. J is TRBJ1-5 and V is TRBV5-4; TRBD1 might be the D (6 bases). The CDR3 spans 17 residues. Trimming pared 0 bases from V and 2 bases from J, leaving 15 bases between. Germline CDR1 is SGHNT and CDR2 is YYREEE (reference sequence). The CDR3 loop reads CASSLGGAGAGNQPQHF. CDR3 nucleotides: TGTGCCAGCAGCTTGGGTGGGGCGGGGGCGGGCAATCAGCCCCAGCATTTT.

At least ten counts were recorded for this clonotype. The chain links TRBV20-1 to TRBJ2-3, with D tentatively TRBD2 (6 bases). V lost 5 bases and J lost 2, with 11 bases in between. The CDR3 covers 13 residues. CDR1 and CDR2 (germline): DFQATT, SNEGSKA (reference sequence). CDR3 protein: CSAGLHNTDTQYF. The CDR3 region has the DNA TGCAGTGCTGGACTACACAACACAGATACGCAGTATTTT.

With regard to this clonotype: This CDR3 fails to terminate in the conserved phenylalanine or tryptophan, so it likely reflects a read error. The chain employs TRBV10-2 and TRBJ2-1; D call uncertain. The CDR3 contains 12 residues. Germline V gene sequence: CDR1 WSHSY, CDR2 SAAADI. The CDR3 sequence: CASSLVLYEQFL. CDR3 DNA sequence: TGTGCCAGCAGTCTGGTCCTATATGAGCAGTTCCTC.

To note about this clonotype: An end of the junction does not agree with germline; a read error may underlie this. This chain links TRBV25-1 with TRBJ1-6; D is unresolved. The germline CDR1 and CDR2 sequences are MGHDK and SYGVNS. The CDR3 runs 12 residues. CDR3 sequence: CACSPLDSPLHF. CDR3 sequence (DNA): TGTGCCTGCAGTCCACTCGATTCACCCCTCCACTTT.

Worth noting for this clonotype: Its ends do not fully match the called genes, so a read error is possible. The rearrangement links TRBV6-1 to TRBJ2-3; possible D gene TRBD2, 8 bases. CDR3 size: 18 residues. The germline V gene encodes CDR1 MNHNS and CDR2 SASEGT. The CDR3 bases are TGTGCAAGCAGTCCTCGGACTAGCAGGGGGGCCGGCACAGATACGCAGTATTTT. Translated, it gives CASSPRTSRGAGTDTQYF.

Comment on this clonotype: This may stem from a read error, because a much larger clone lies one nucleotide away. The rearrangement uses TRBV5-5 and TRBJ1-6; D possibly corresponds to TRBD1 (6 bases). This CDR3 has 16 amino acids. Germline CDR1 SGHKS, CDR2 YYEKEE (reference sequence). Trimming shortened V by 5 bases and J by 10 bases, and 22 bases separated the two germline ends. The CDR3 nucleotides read TGTGCCAGCAGTTCTACTGGAGGGGGGGTGAAATCACCCCTCCACTTT. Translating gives CASSSTGGGVKSPLHF. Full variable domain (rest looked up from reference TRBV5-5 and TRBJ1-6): DAGVTQSPTHLIKTRGQQVTLRCSPISGHKSVSWYQQVLGQGPQFIFQYYEKEERGRGNFPDRFSARQFPNYSSELNVNALLLGDSALYLCASSSTGGGVKSPLHFGNGTRLTVT.

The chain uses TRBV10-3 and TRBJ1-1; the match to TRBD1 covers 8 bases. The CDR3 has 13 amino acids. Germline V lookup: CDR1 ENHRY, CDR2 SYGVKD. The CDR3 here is CTISNVQGAEAFF. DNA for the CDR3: TGTACAATCAGTAACGTACAGGGGGCTGAAGCTTTCTTT.

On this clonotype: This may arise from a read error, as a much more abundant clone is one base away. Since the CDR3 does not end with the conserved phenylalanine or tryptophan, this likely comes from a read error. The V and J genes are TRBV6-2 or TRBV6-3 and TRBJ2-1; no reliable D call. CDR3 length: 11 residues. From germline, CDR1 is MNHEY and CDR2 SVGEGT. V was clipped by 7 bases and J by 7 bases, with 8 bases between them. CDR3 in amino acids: CASKTGNEQFL. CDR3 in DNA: TGTGCCAGCAAAACCGGGAATGAGCAGTTCCTC.

DNA of the CDR3: TGCAGTGTCAAAAAAAGGGGCGGAGAGACCCAGTACTTC. Translating it yields CSVKKRGGETQYF. The chain has TRBV20-1 and TRBJ2-5; D is perhaps TRBD1 (5 bases). The V end was cut by 7 bases, the J end by 4 bases, with 16 bases between. Germline CDR1 and CDR2: DFQATT and SNEGSKA (reference sequence). The CDR3 is 13 amino acids.

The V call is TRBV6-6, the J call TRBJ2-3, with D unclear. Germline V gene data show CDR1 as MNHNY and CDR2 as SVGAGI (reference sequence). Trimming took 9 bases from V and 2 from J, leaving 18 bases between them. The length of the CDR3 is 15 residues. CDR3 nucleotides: TGTGCCAGTACTTTCGGCAGGAAGGACACAGATACGCAGTATTTT. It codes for CASTFGRKDTDTQYF.

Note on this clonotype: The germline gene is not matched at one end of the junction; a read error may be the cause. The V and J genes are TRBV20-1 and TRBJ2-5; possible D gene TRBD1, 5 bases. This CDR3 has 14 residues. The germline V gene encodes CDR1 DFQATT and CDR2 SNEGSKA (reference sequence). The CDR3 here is CSANLTATQETQYF. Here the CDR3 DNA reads TGCAGTGCTAACCTGACAGCTACTCAAGAGACCCAGTACTTT.

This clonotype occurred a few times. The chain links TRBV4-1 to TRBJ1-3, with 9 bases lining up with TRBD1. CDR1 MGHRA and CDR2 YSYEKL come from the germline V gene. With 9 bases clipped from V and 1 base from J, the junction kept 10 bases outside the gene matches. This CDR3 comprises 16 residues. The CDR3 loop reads CASNLFDRGSGNTIYF. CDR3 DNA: TGCGCCAGTAACCTTTTTGACAGGGGGTCTGGAAACACCATATATTTT.

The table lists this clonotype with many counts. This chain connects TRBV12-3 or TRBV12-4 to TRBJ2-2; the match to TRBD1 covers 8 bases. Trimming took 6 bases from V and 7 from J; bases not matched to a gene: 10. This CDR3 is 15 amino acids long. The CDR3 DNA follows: TGTGCCAGCAGACAAAGGACAGGGTCGAGCGGGGAGCTGTTTTTT. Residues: CASRQRTGSSGELFF.

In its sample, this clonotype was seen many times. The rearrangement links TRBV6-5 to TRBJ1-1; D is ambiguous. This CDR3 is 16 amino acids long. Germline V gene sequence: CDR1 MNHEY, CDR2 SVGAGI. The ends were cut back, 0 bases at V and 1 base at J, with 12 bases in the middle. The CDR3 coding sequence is TGTGCCAGCAGTTACTCATCGACAAGTACGAACACTGAAGCTTTCTTT. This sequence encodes CASSYSSTSTNTEAFF.

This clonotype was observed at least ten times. CDR3 sequence: CASSYSGEEPYEQYF. In nucleotides, the CDR3 is TGTGCCAGCAGTTACTCAGGGGAAGAGCCCTACGAGCAGTACTTC. The rearrangement uses TRBV6-2 or TRBV6-3 and TRBJ2-7, with TRBD1 as a possible D gene (5 bases). The length of the CDR3 is 15 residues. Looked up from germline, CDR1 is MNHEY and CDR2 is SVGEGT. The V gene lost 0 bases and the J gene lost 2 bases, with 11 bases spanning the gap.

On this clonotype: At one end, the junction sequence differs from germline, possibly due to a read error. Here the CDR3 reads CASILGMSTEALF. CDR3 nucleotide sequence: TGTGCCAGCATCCTGGGAATGAGTACTGAAGCTCTCTTT. The chain has TRBV28 and TRBJ1-1; D not resolved. The CDR3 is made up of 13 amino acids. The germline V gene encodes CDR1 MDHEN and CDR2 SYDVKM.